This TCR beta chain is from a study of blood T cells in healthy people across ages. Peripheral blood from each donor was collected in a volume of 9.5 to 10 milliliters. Using a J-beta primer mix together with a sample-barcoded 5' primer, a second PCR was run for 7 to 11 cycles. All cDNA molecules were each tagged by a template-switch adaptor with 12 random nucleotides. TCRdb recomputed calls from the 5' RACE reads with MiXCR, one row per CDR3 protein. In the table there are nearly 800,000 distinct CDR3 sequences, more than 55% of which are singletons. Deletions cut 5 bases from V and 3 bases from J, with 10 bases between. This CDR3 has 13 amino acids. Germline V gene data show CDR1 as SGHTA and CDR2 as FQGNSA. Study-level findings and limits: In these data, TCR beta diversity tracked strongly with naive T cell percentage. Comparison with aged donors showed that long-lived donors had more naive CD4+ cells and higher diversity.

This clonotype was counted only a few times. Its target is not known. Material for sequencing was blood. V is TRBV7-2 and J is TRBJ2-5; no definite D call. This receptor was identified in a man in his forties or fifties in good health. The CDR3 reads CASSPRREETQYF. The CDR3 nucleotides read TGTGCCAGCAGCCCCCGTAGAGAAGAGACCCAGTACTTC.